This TCR beta chain was captured in a study of CD8 T cells in ankylosing spondylitis (dated by TCRdb to the late 2010s). For the study in its entirety: The study profiled T cell receptor beta repertoires in healthy donors and ankylosing spondylitis patients to find disease-linked TCR variants. Peripheral blood samples were taken, and synovial fluid was additionally collected from ankylosing spondylitis patients. In total, the full study cohort was made up of roughly 110 healthy donors and more than 20 ankylosing spondylitis patients.

This clonotype has ten or more counts. The antigen it binds to is not known. Per-base qualities were not stored, and no clone one base away is much larger. On the study overall, not on this receptor specifically: Some motif variants had previously been reported in the synovial fluid and blood of reactive arthritis patients, which suggests shared mechanisms of disease initiation. Significant enrichment of the disease-linked clones was reported in matched synovial fluid samples from ankylosing spondylitis patients. A CD8+ phenotype was shown by the disease-linked clones, which were found at relatively low frequencies in peripheral blood. Blood from ankylosing spondylitis patients appeared to be characterized by a TCR beta motif made up of several highly homologous amino acid variants.

Sequencing instrument: Illumina HiSeq 2500. TCR beta libraries were prepared by quantitative 5'-RACE with molecular barcodes. In the source study's methods: A new computational method, built on a probabilistic model of VDJ rearrangement, was used to identify disease-linked TCR variants. TCRdb reanalyzed the raw reads on its own, using fastp at Q25 for trimming and MiXCR for clone calling, and kept in-frame beta chains. Each CDR3 protein gets just one entry, which takes the most common genes and DNA from the rows behind it. These V and J calls derive from TCRdb rather than the authors' analysis. The sample includes approximately 400,000 distinct CDR3 sequences, with roughly 18% observed a single time. The ten biggest clones cover 1% of the sample. The cysteine opens and the phenylalanine closes a CDR3 of 15 amino acids. Here the CDR3 DNA is all that survives: 45 bases in frame from base 1. For this chain, trimming is 5 bases at the V end and 5 bases at the J end, and the number of junction bases without a gene match is 6. CDR1 and CDR2, per the germline V gene, are SGHRS and YFSETQ.

The rearrangement joined TRBV5-1 to TRBJ2-1, and TRBD2 aligns with 11 junction nucleotides. This TCR came from a male donor with ankylosing spondylitis. The specimen sequenced was blood, either unsorted or a sorted T cell fraction (not recorded which). CDR3 reads: CASRLTSGVHNEQFF. The bases read TGCGCCAGCAGACTGACTAGCGGGGTACACAATGAGCAGTTCTTC.